The 5 T cell receptor beta chains below all came from one sample that was sequenced in a study of vaccination effects on CD4 cells after COVID-19. Antigen-specific CD4+ T cells were expanded (with viral peptide pools) by the ViraFEST assay ahead of sequencing. A roughly ten-day culture period preceded the isolation of CD4+ T cells. Vaccine recipients, nucleocapsid antibody negative, had no prior SARS-CoV-2 infection. The assay was immunoSEQ multiplex PCR, and TCRdb's table has in-frame clones only and misses some. This sample has about 27,000 clones, with around 70% found just once. For these receptors, no antigen is known. The specimen comprised CD4+ T cells from PBMCs cultured with SARS-CoV-2 spike peptides, sampled before COVID-19 vaccination. All receptors derive from a human donor who received a COVID-19 vaccine.

The V and J genes are TRBV18 and TRBJ2-5; D unclear. This CDR3 comprises 14 residues. V gave up 0 bases and J gave up 12 bases, with 17 bases separating them. CDR1 and CDR2 from the germline V gene are KGHSH and LQKENI. The CDR3, as DNA: TGTGCCAGCTCACCACCGGTCACAGTTGAAGAGAAGTACTTC. Protein product: CASSPPVTVEEKYF. The whole variable domain, remainder taken from reference TRBV18 and TRBJ2-5, is NAGVMQNPRHLVRRRGQEARLRCSPMKGHSHVYWYRQLPEEGLKFMVYLQKENIIDESGMPKERFSAEFPKEGPSILRIQQVVRGDSAAYFCASSPPVTVEEKYFGPGTRLLVL.

CDR3 amino acids: CASSTHRADQPQHF. The DNA of the CDR3 is TGTGCCAGCAGTACCCACAGGGCGGATCAGCCCCAGCATTTT. The V and J genes are TRBV6-5 and TRBJ1-5, with TRBD1 as a possible D gene (6 bases). Trimming cost V 5 bases and J 5 bases, with 13 bases left between them. Per the germline V gene, CDR1 is MNHEY and CDR2 is SVGAGI. This CDR3 is 14 amino acids long.

The V call is TRBV3-1 (or the pseudogene TRBV3-2), the J call TRBJ2-7; the D gene is possibly TRBD2 (5 bases). The V and J ends lost 4 bases and 2 bases respectively, with 12 bases between them. CDR1 and CDR2 from the germline V gene are LGHDT and YNNKEL (reference sequence). This CDR3 has 14 residues. CDR3 in amino acids: CASSLGGRTYEQYF. The CDR3 DNA reads TGTGCCAGCAGCCTCGGAGGAAGGACCTACGAGCAGTACTTC.

The chain has TRBV19 and TRBJ2-1; D is unresolved. Trimming stripped 4 bases from V and 2 bases from J, with 9 bases between. The CDR3 is 14 amino acids. The V gene's germline CDR1 is LNHDA and CDR2 SQIVND (reference sequence). Written as DNA, the CDR3 is TGTGCCAGTAGTAGCGATAGGACCTACAATGAGCAGTTCTTC. Its protein is CASSSDRTYNEQFF.

V and J are TRBV12-3 or TRBV12-4 and TRBJ1-2; the D gene is possibly TRBD1 (5 bases). The CDR3 has 13 amino acids. Trimming stripped 3 bases from V and 7 bases from J, with 12 bases between. The CDR3 DNA reads TGTGCCAGCAGTTTTACCCGGGGGAGTGGCTACACCTTC. This translates into CASSFTRGSGYTF.